This T cell receptor (beta chain) was profiled in a study of blood T cell repertoires in COVID-19. Whole-study context: Acute and convalescent COVID-19 samples came from the United States, Italy and Spain. From T cells, B-cell-depleted T cells, or PBMCs came the material, which was cDNA or gDNA.

As processed by the authors: Researchers report that nucleated cell counts were estimated from reference gene primer amplification. Produced via immunoSEQ multiplex PCR; TCRdb's table is partial and in-frame only. The DNA was the basis for D and trimming; V, J and clone size are from that table. The sample includes tens of thousands of clones, over 60% of them seen just once. V lost 4 bases and J lost 3, with 26 bases in between. From germline, CDR1 is SGHNT and CDR2 YYREEE (reference sequence). This CDR3 is built from 19 residues. Material for sequencing was peripheral blood. This chain links TRBV5-4 with TRBJ1-5; D perhaps matches TRBD1 (5 bases). The TCR was taken from a man aged 25-40 years with COVID-19, enrolled during active disease. CDR3 region: CASSPSRQPTPGPNQPQHF. CDR3 nucleotide sequence: TGTGCCAGCAGCCCTTCTCGACAGCCCACCCCTGGGCCCAATCAGCCCCAGCATTTT.